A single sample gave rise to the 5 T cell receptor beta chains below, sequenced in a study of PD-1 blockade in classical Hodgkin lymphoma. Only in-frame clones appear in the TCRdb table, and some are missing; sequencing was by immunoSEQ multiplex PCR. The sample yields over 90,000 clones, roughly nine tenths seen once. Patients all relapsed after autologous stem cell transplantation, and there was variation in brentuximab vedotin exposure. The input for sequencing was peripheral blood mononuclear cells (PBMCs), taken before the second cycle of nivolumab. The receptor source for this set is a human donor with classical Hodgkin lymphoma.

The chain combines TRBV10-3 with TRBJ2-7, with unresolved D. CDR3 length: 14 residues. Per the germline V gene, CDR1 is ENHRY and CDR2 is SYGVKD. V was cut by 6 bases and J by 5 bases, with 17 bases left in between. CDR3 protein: CAISGTDKSHEQYF. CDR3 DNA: TGTGCCATCAGCGGCACCGATAAGTCGCACGAGCAGTACTTC.

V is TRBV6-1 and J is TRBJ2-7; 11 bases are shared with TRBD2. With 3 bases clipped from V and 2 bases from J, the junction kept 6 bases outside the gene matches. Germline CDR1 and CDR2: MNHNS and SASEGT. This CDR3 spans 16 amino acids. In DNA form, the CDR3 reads TGTGCCAGCAGTGAGGACCAACTAGCGGGGGCCTACGAGCAGTACTTC. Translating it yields CASSEDQLAGAYEQYF.

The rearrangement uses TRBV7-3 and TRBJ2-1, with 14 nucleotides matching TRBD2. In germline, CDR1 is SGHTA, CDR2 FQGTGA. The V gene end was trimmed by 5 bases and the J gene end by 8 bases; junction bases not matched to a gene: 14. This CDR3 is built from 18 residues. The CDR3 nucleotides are TGTGCCAGCAGCCTCAGGGGACTAGCGGGAGCCGGATTGCATGAGCAGTTCTTC. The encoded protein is CASSLRGLAGAGLHEQFF.

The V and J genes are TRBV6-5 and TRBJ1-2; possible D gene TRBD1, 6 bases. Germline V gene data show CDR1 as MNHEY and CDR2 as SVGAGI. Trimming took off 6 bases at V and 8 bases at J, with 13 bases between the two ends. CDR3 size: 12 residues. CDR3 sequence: CASSGGDGGYTF. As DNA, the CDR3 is TGTGCCAGCAGCGGGGGCGATGGGGGCTACACCTTC.

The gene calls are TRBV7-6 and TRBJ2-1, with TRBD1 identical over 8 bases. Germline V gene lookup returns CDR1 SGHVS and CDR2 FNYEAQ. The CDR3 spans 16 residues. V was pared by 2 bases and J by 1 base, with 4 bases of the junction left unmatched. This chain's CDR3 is CASSLWDRSSYNEQFF. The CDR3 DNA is TGTGCCAGCAGCTTATGGGACAGGTCATCCTACAATGAGCAGTTCTTC. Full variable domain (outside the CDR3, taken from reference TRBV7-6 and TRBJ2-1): GAGVSQSPRYKVTKRGQDVALRCDPISGHVSLYWYRQALGQGPEFLTYFNYEAQQDKSGLPNDRFSAERPEGSISTLTIQRTEQRDSAMYRCASSLWDRSSYNEQFFGPGTRLTVL.